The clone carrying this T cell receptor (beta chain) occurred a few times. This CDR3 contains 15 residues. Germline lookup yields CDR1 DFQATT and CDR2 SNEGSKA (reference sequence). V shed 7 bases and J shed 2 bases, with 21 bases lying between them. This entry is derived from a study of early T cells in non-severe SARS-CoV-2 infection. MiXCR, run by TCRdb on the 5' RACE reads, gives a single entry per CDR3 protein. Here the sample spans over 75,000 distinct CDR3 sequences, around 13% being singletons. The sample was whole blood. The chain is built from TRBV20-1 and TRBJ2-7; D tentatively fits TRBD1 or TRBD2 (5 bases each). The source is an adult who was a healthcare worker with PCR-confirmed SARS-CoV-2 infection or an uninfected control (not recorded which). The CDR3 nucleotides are TGCAGTGTCAGGGCCCTGGGCGAAGCGGCCTACGAGCAGTACTTC. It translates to CSVRALGEAAYEQYF.